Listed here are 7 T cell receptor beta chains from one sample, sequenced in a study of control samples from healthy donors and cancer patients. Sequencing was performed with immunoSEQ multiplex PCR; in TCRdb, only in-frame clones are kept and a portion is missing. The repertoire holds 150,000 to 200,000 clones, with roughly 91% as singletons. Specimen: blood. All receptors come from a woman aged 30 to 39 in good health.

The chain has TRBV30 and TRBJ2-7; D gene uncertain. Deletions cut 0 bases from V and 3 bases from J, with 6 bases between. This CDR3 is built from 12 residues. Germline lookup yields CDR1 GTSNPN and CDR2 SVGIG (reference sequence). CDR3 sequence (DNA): TGTGCCTGGAGTGTTCGGTTCTACGAGCAGTACTTC. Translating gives CAWSVRFYEQYF.

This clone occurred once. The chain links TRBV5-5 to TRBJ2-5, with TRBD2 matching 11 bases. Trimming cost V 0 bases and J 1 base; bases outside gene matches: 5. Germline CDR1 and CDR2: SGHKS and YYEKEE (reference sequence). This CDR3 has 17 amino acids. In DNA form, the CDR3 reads TGTGCCAGCAGCTTGGCCCCGCTAGCGGGGGGCCAAGAGACCCAGTACTTC. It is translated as CASSLAPLAGGQETQYF.

The CDR3 region is CASSPVTATEAFF. CDR3 nucleotides: TGTGCCAGCTCACCAGTTACGGCCACTGAAGCTTTCTTT. The chain is built from TRBV18 and TRBJ1-1; D is ambiguous. The length of the CDR3 is 13 residues. CDR1 is KGHSH and CDR2 is LQKENI in the germline V gene. Trimming left V 2 bases short and J 4 bases short, with 8 bases between.

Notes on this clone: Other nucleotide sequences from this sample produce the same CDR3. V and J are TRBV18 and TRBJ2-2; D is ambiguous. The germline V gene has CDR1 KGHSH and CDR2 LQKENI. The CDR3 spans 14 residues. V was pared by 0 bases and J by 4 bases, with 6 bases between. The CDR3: CASSPPGRTGELFF. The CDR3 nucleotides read TGTGCCAGCTCACCACCCGGCCGCACCGGGGAGCTGTTTTTT.

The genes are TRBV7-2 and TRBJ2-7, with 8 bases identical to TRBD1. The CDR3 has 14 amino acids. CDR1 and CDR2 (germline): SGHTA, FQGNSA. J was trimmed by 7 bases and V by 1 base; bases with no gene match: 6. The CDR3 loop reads CASSLVGQGREQYF. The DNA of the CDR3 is TGTGCCAGCAGCTTAGTAGGACAGGGCCGAGAGCAGTACTTC.

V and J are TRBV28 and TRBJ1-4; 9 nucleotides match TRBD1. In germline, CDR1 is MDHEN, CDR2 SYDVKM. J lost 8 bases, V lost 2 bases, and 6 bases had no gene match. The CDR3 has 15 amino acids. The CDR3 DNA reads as TGTGCCAGCAGTTTACAGACAGGGGGAGGAGAAAAACTGTTTTTT. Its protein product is CASSLQTGGGEKLFF.

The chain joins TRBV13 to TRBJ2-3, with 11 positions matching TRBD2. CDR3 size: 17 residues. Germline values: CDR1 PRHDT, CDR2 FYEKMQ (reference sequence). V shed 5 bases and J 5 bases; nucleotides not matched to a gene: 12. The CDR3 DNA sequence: TGTGCCAGCAGCGGCGGGGCTAGCGGGGGGCCAGTAGATACGCAGTATTTT. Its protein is CASSGGASGGPVDTQYF.